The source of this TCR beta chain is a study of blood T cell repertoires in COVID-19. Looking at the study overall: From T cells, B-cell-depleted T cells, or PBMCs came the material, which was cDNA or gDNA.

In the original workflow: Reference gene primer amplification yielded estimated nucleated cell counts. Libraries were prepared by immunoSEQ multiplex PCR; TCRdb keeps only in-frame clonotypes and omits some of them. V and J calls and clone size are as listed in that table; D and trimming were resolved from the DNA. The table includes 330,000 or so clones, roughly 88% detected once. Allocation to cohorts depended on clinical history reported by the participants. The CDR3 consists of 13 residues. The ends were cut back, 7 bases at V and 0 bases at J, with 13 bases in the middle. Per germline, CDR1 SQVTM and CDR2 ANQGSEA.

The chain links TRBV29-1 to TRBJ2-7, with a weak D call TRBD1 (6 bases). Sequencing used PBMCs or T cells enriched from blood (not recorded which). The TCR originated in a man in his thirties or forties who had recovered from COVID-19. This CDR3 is CSARDKSSYEQYF. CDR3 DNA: TGCAGCGCCCGGGACAAAAGCTCCTACGAGCAGTACTTC.